One sample yielded the 16 T cell receptor beta chains listed below, sequenced in a study of CD8 T cells in ankylosing spondylitis. Each CDR3 protein is one row after TCRdb ran MiXCR on the 5' RACE reads. The sample contains 230,000 or so distinct CDR3 sequences, more than 20% of which appear only once. Material: blood, either unsorted or a sorted T cell fraction (not recorded which). The receptors come from a male donor with ankylosing spondylitis or in good health (not recorded which).

This clonotype was counted many times. The chain employs TRBV5-6 and TRBJ1-6; 7 bases agree with TRBD1. With V trimmed by 6 bases and J by 6 bases, 6 bases remained unmatched. The germline V gene has CDR1 SGHDT and CDR2 YYEEEE. The CDR3 is made up of 14 amino acids. The CDR3 protein is CASKVGTVNSPLHF. The DNA of the CDR3 is TGTGCCAGCAAAGTCGGGACAGTTAATTCACCCCTCCACTTT.

This clonotype was recorded a few times. The rearrangement links TRBV7-9 to TRBJ2-5; TRBD1 agrees at 7 bases. Germline CDR1 is SEHNR and CDR2 is FQNEAQ (reference sequence). V was clipped by 4 bases and J by 4 bases; unmatched bases: 3. This CDR3 spans 13 amino acids. The CDR3 bases are TGTGCCAGCAGCTCCACAGGGGCAGAGACCCAGTACTTC. Its translation: CASSSTGAETQYF.

This clonotype was found a few times. The rearrangement links TRBV15 to TRBJ2-3, with 9 bases matching TRBD2. V lost 4 bases, J lost 0 bases, and 5 bases stayed unmatched. Germline V lookup: CDR1 LNHNV, CDR2 YYDKDF (reference sequence). The CDR3 consists of 16 residues. CDR3 region: CATSTRTSASTDTQYF. As DNA, the CDR3 is TGTGCCACCAGCACTAGGACTAGCGCCAGCACAGATACGCAGTATTTT.

The chain combines TRBV7-6 with TRBJ2-5; possibly TRBD1 for D (5 bases). Trimming removed 5 bases from V and 4 bases from J, with 14 bases in between. CDR3 length: 14 amino acids. CDR1 is SGHVS and CDR2 is FNYEAQ in the germline V gene. CDR3: CASSPRQTGETQYF. The CDR3 coding sequence is TGTGCCAGCAGCCCGCGACAGACCGGAGAGACCCAGTACTTC.

This clonotype was counted at least ten times. V and J are TRBV20-1 and TRBJ2-7; tentative D call: TRBD1 (7 bases). The CDR3 loop spans 16 amino acids. Trimming removed 4 bases from V and 1 base from J, with 20 bases in between. CDR1 and CDR2 from the germline V gene are DFQATT and SNEGSKA (reference sequence). CDR3 sequence (DNA): TGCAGTGCTACGTTGGCGGGACAGCTCTATTCCTACGAGCAGTACTTC. Residues: CSATLAGQLYSYEQYF.

This clonotype was counted between two and nine times. This chain connects TRBV12-3 or TRBV12-4 to TRBJ1-1, with D possibly TRBD1 on 5 matching bases. This CDR3 spans 13 amino acids. Trimming took off 9 bases at V and 4 bases at J, with 15 bases between the two ends. The CDR3 loop is CASRGREGTEAFF. Here the CDR3 DNA reads TGTGCCAGTAGGGGCAGGGAGGGCACTGAAGCTTTCTTT.

A few counts support this clonotype. The chain joins TRBV12-3 or TRBV12-4 to TRBJ2-1; D is perhaps TRBD1 (6 bases). V was trimmed by 7 bases and J by 0 bases, leaving 19 bases between them. The CDR3 extends over 17 amino acids. The DNA for the CDR3 is TGTGCCAGCACCGATGGGCAGGGGCGGATCTCCTACAATGAGCAGTTCTTC. It specifies CASTDGQGRISYNEQFF.

Concerning this clonotype: A read error may produce the germline difference seen at one junction end. The chain employs TRBV29-1 and TRBJ2-6, with D unclear. The germline V gene encodes CDR1 SQVTM and CDR2 ANQGSEA. The CDR3 covers 13 residues. Here the CDR3 DNA reads TGCAGCGTAGCCCACGGTGGGGTCAACGTCCTGACTTTC. Its translation is CSVAHGGVNVLTF.

The V gene is TRBV10-3, the J gene TRBJ2-7; 7 bases match TRBD1. From germline, CDR1 is ENHRY and CDR2 SYGVKD. The V gene end was trimmed by 2 bases and the J gene end by 0 bases; junction bases not matched to a gene: 7. The CDR3 totals 16 residues. The DNA of the CDR3 is TGTGCCATCAGTGAGCCGGGACAGTCGGACTCCTACGAGCAGTACTTC. Protein product: CAISEPGQSDSYEQYF.

Many counts were recorded for this clonotype. The rearrangement links TRBV11-3 to TRBJ2-1; 8 nucleotides agree with TRBD1. Trimming took 5 bases from V and 7 from J; bases not matched to a gene: 7. The CDR3 sequence is 14 residues long. Germline values: CDR1 SGHNT, CDR2 YENEEA. CDR3 in amino acids: CASSTGQGLNEQFF. In DNA, the CDR3 is TGTGCCAGCAGCACTGGACAGGGACTTAATGAGCAGTTCTTC.

This clonotype has only a few counts. The rearrangement links TRBV3-1 to TRBJ2-5, with 14 bases fitting TRBD2. The CDR3 length is 16 residues. V gave up 4 bases and J gave up 5 bases; unmatched junction bases: 6. Germline CDR1 is LGHDT and CDR2 is YNNKEL (reference sequence). CDR3 coding DNA: TGTGCCAGCAGCCCTACCCGGACTAGCGGGGGGGAGACCCAGTACTTC. This gives the protein CASSPTRTSGGETQYF.

This clonotype was counted ten times or more. The gene calls are TRBV20-1 and TRBJ2-1; 8 nucleotides line up with TRBD1. This CDR3 region has 14 residues. Losses at the gene ends were 0 bases for V and 6 bases for J; bases not matched to a gene: 4. CDR1 is DFQATT and CDR2 is SNEGSKA in the germline V gene (reference sequence). CDR3 DNA sequence: TGCAGTGCTAGAGATTCGACAGGGGCCAATGAGCAGTTCTTC. Translated, it gives CSARDSTGANEQFF.

This clonotype was counted many times. The J gene is TRBJ1-2, the V gene TRBV12-3 or TRBV12-4, with D uncertain. V shed 4 bases and J shed 4 bases, with 4 bases lying between them. The CDR3 totals 11 residues. In nucleotides, the CDR3 is TGTGCCAGCAGTTCGGTCTATGGCTACACCTTC. This encodes CASSSVYGYTF.

This chain links TRBV24-1 with TRBJ2-1; TRBD2 might be the D (5 bases). Between the trimmed V and J ends, which lost 3 bases and 7 bases, there was a span of 18 bases. This CDR3 spans 16 amino acids. Per the germline V gene, CDR1 is KGHDR and CDR2 is SFDVKD. For the CDR3, the DNA is TGTGCCACCAGTGATCCGACGGGGAGAACAATTAATGAGCAGTTCTTC. Amino acid sequence: CATSDPTGRTINEQFF.

In this sample, this clonotype turned up many times. The chain employs TRBV24-1 and TRBJ2-2; unclear D gene. CDR3 length: 14 amino acids. CDR1 and CDR2 from the germline V gene are KGHDR and SFDVKD. The V gene lost 7 bases and the J gene lost 0 bases, with 8 bases spanning the gap. For the CDR3, the DNA is TGTGCCACCAGGGAAAGTTCGAACACCGGGGAGCTGTTTTTT. This gives the protein CATRESSNTGELFF.

This clonotype has at least ten counts. The chain has TRBV10-3 and TRBJ2-2, with D possibly TRBD1 on 7 matching bases. This CDR3 is 14 amino acids long. CDR1 is ENHRY, CDR2 SYGVKD, per germline. Trimming shortened V by 3 bases and J by 3 bases, and 8 bases separated the two germline ends. CDR3 sequence reads: CAISDRGDTGELFF. CDR3 sequence (DNA): TGTGCCATCAGTGACAGGGGGGACACCGGGGAGCTGTTTTTT.